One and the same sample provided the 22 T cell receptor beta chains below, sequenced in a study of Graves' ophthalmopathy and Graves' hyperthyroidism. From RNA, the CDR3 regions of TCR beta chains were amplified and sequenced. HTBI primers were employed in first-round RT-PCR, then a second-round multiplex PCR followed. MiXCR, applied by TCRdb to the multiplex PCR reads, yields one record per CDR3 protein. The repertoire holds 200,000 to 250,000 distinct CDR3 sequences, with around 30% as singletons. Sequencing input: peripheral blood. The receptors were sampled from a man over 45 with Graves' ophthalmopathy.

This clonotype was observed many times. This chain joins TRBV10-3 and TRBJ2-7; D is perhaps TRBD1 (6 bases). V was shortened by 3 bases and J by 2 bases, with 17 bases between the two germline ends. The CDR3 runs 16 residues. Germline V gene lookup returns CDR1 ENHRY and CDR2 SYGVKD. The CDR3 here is CAISDPGQRVAYEQYF. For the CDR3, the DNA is TGTGCCATCAGTGATCCCGGACAGCGAGTAGCCTACGAGCAGTACTTC.

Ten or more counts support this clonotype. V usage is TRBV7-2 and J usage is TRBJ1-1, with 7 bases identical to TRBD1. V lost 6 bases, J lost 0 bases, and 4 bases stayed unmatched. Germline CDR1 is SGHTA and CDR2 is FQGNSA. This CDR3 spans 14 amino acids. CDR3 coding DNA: TGTGCCAGCAGTTGGACAGGTATGAACACTGAAGCTTTCTTT. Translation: CASSWTGMNTEAFF. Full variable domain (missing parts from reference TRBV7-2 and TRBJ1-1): GAGVSQSPSNKVTEKGKDVELRCDPISGHTALYWYRQSLGQGLEFLIYFQGNSAPDKSGLPSDRFSAERTGGSVSTLTIQRTQQEDSAVYLCASSWTGMNTEAFFGQGTRLTVV.

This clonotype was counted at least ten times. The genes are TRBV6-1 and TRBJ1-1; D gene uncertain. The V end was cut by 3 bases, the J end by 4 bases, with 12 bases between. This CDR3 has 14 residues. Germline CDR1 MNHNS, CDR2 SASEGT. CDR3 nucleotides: TGTGCCAGCAGTGACGTAATAGGGAGCACTGAAGCTTTCTTT. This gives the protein CASSDVIGSTEAFF.

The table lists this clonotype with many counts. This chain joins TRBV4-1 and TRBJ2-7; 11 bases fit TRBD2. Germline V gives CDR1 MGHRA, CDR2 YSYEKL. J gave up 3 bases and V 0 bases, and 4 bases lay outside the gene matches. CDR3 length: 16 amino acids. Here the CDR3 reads CASSQETTSGSYEQYF. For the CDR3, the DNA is TGCGCCAGCAGCCAAGAAACAACTAGCGGGAGCTACGAGCAGTACTTC.

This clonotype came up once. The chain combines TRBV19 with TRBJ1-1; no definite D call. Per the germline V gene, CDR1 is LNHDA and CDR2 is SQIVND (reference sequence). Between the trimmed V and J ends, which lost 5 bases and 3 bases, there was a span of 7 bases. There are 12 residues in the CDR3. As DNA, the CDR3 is TGTGCCAGTAGTGCCTCCCACACTGAAGCTTTCTTT. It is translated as CASSASHTEAFF.

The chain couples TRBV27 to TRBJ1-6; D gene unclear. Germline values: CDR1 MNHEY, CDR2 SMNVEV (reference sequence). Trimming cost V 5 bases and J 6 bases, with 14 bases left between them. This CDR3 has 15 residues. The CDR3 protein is CASSPTPAFNSPLHF. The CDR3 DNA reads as TGTGCCAGCAGTCCCACTCCGGCCTTTAATTCACCCCTCCACTTT.

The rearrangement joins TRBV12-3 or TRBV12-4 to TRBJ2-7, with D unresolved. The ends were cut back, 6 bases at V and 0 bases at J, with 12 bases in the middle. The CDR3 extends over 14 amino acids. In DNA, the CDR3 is TGTGCCAGCAGGCCGACGAGGAGCTCCTACGAGCAGTACTTC. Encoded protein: CASRPTRSSYEQYF.

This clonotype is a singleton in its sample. The CDR3, as DNA: TGTGCCAGCAGCGACGGGACTAGCGGCTCCTACGAGCAGTACTTC. It is translated as CASSDGTSGSYEQYF. This chain uses TRBV28 with TRBJ2-7, with 11 bases aligning to TRBD2. This CDR3 has 15 amino acids. Unmatched junction bases numbered 4, after V lost 6 bases and J lost 0 bases. Germline-derived CDR1 and CDR2 are MDHEN and SYDVKM.

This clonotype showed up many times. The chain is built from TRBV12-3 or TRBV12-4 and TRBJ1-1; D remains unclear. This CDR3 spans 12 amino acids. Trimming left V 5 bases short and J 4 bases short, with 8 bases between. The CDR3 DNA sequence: TGTGCCAGCAGTGTCTGGGGCACTGAAGCTTTCTTT. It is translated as CASSVWGTEAFF.

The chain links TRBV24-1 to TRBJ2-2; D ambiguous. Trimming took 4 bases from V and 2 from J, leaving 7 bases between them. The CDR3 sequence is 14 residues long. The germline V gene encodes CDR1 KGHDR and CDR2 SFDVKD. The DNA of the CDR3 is TGTGCCACCAGTGACGCAGGCAACACCGGGGAGCTGTTTTTT. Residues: CATSDAGNTGELFF.

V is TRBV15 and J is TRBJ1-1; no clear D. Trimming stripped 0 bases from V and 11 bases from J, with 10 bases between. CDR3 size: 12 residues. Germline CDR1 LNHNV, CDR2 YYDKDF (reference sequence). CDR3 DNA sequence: TGTGCCACCAGCAGAGATTCTGGGCTGGCTTTCTTT. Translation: CATSRDSGLAFF. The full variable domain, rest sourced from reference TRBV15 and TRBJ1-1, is DAMVIQNPRYQVTQFGKPVTLSCSQTLNHNVMYWYQQKSSQAPKLLFHYYDKDFNNEADTPDNFQSRRPNTSFCFLDIRSPGLGDTAMYLCATSRDSGLAFFGQGTRLTVV.

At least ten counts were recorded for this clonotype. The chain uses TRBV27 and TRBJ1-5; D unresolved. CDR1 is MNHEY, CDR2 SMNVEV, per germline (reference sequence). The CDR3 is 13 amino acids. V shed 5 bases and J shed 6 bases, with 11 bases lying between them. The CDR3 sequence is CASSADLGQPQHF. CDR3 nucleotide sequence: TGTGCCAGCAGTGCAGACCTAGGTCAGCCCCAGCATTTT.

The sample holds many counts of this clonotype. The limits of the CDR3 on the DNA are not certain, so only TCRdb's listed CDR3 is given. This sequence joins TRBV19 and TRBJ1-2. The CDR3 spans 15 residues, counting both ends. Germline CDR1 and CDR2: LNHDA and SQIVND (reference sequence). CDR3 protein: CASTSGGVGFFGYTF.

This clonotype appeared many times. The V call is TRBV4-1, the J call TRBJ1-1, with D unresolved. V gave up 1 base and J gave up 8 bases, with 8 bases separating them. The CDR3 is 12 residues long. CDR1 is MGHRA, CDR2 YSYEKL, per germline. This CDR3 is CASSQVGLEAFF. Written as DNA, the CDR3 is TGCGCCAGCAGCCAAGTAGGGCTCGAAGCTTTCTTT.

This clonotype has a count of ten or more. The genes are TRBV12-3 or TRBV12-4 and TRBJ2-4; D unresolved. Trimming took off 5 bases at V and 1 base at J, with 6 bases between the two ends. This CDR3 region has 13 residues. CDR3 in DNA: TGTGCCAGCAGTCCTTCGGCCAAAAACATTCAGTACTTC. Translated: CASSPSAKNIQYF.

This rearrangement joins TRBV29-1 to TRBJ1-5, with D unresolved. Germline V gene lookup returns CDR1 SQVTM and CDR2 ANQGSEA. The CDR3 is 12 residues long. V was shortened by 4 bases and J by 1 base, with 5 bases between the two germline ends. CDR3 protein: CSVVESNQPQHF. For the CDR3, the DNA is TGCAGCGTTGTTGAAAGCAATCAGCCCCAGCATTTT.

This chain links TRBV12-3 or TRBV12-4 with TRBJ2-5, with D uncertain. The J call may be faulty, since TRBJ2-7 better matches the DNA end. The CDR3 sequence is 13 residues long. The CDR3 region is CASSDNLLYEQYF. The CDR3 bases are TGTGCCAGCAGTGATAACTTACTCTACGAGCAGTACTTC.

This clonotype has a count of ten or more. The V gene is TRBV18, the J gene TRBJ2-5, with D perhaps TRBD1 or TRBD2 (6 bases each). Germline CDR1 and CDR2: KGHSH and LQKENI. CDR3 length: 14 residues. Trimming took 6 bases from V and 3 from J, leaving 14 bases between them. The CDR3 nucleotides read TGTGCCAGCTCCCCTAGGGGGACTGAAGAGACCCAGTACTTC. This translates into CASSPRGTEETQYF. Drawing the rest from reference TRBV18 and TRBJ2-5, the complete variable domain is NAGVMQNPRHLVRRRGQEARLRCSPMKGHSHVYWYRQLPEEGLKFMVYLQKENIIDESGMPKERFSAEFPKEGPSILRIQQVVRGDSAAYFCASSPRGTEETQYFGPGTRLLVL.

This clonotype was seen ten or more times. The CDR3 DNA reads TGCGCCAGCAGCGTAGCGGGAGCTGGCACAGATACGCAGTATTTT. Translation gives CASSVAGAGTDTQYF. The rearrangement joins TRBV5-1 to TRBJ2-3; TRBD2 agrees at 9 bases. V was clipped by 4 bases and J by 1 base; unmatched bases: 4. CDR3 length: 15 residues. Germline V gene lookup returns CDR1 SGHRS and CDR2 YFSETQ.

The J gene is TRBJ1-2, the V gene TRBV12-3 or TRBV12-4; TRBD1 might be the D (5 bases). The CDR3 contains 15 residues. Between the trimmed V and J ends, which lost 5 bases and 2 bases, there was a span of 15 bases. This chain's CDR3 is CASSLSVGGNYGYTF. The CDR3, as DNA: TGTGCCAGCAGTCTGTCAGTGGGGGGGAACTATGGCTACACCTTC.

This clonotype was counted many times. The CDR3, as DNA: TGTGCCAGCAGTGGAGACAGGTGGAACTATGGCTACACCTTC. This gives the protein CASSGDRWNYGYTF. The gene calls are TRBV6-1 and TRBJ1-2; maybe TRBD1 (6 bases). This CDR3 has 14 residues. Trimming left V 4 bases short and J 2 bases short, with 11 bases between. Germline V CDR1 and CDR2: MNHNS, SASEGT.

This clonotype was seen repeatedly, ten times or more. CDR3 DNA sequence: TGTGCCATCCGACAGGGCCCCGCCACCGGGGAGCTGTTTTTT. This codes for CAIRQGPATGELFF. The J gene is TRBJ2-2, the V gene TRBV15, with 7 positions matching TRBD1. V dropped 10 bases and J dropped 4; count of bases not matched to a gene: 9. In germline, CDR1 is LNHNV, CDR2 YYDKDF (reference sequence). This CDR3 is 14 amino acids long.